Listed below are T cell receptor beta chains from one sample, sequenced in a study of T cell clonotyping in hematopoietic cell transplantation. Clones were sequenced by immunoSEQ multiplex PCR, and TCRdb holds only the in-frame ones, with some missing. Here the sample spans 40,000 to 55,000 clones, roughly 94% being singletons. Material: peripheral blood mononuclear cells. These receptors originate from a woman aged 50 to 60 in good health. Some clones in this sample may be carry-over from other donors' samples. Each CDR3 is given without its conserved first and last residue.

V gene,J gene,CDR3 protein
TRBV5-8,TRBJ1-3,ASSLNRGSENTIY
TRBV9,TRBJ2-1,ASSSSGGDYNEQF
TRBV9,TRBJ1-4,ASSPEVGGDEKLF
TRBV6-1,TRBJ2-1,ASSPGTDYNEQF
TRBV19,TRBJ1-2,ASNGNRDNYGYT
TRBV11-2,TRBJ2-1,ASSGLAGANNEQF
TRBV13,TRBJ2-5,ASSAASGGEETQY
TRBV28,TRBJ2-7,ASSPPRTDYSYEQY
TRBV4-1,TRBJ1-1,ASSLDWGGEAF
TRBV30,TRBJ2-3,AWSVLTTGTDTQY
TRBV9,TRBJ1-2,ASSLDGTDYGYT
TRBV11-3,TRBJ1-2,ASSLDPGVYGYT
TRBV5-1,TRBJ1-1,ASSLGTGNTEAF
TRBV6-6,TRBJ2-2,ASSYIPGRAGELF
TRBV19,TRBJ1-5,AIGTGDSNQPQH
TRBV30,TRBJ2-7,AWNRDRGEQY
TRBV6-5,TRBJ1-2,ASSQNNREGYT
TRBV9,TRBJ2-7,ASSVEGGAGGITKQY
TRBV5-8,TRBJ1-4,ASSFPTGLSEKLF
TRBV4-2,TRBJ1-2,ASSQDLRSGQERVS
TRBV9,TRBJ2-3,ASSARGGSDTQY
TRBV6-5,TRBJ2-2,ASSYTSGSTGELF
TRBV6-5,TRBJ1-2,ASSYSGEGAIRYT
TRBV14,TRBJ1-1,ASSLFSGRMNTEAF
TRBV4-3,TRBJ1-6,ASSAGRTSYNSPLH
TRBV6-1,TRBJ1-2,ASSLTGFGGYT
TRBV2,TRBJ2-2,ASTEGKRGSGELF
TRBV25-1,TRBJ1-6,ASRRENSPLH
TRBV2,TRBJ1-5,ASRGQPSFQPQH
TRBV6-1,TRBJ2-1,ASSDEGYSYNEQF
TRBV20-1,TRBJ2-7,SAKDYEQY
TRBV7-2,TRBJ1-1,ASSLIGGLRTEAF
TRBV9,TRBJ2-5,ASGGGELGETQY
TRBV6-4,TRBJ2-1,ASSAAGGTYNEQF
TRBV6-5,TRBJ2-2,ASTQDHTGELF
TRBV4-2,TRBJ1-2,ASSLDLRVFEDGYT
TRBV18,TRBJ1-1,ASSLGQGNTEAF
TRBV6-1,TRBJ1-5,ASSEAGDPQPQH
TRBV7-8,TRBJ1-1,ASSPHGGLNTEAF
TRBV7-8,TRBJ2-7,ASSSTGRGQY
TRBV7-2,TRBJ1-1,ASSLISGSWGHTEAF
TRBV7-2,TRBJ1-2,ASSLVGQGVDGYT
TRBV7-9,TRBJ1-2,ASSSWTGSIHGYT
TRBV4-3,TRBJ1-3,ASSQDWGNSGNTIY